This T cell receptor (beta chain) was obtained from a study of cytotoxic CD8 clonotypes in ibrutinib-treated CLL. Study context: Mean productive templates were 255,043; mean productive rearrangements were about 90,000.

Concerning this clone itself: Antigen: not known.

Assay: immunoSEQ multiplex PCR; the TCRdb copy retains only in-frame clones and omits some. There are 250,000 or so clones in the sample; 60% to 75% occur only once, and about 16% lies in the top ten. Germline V lookup: CDR1 LNHDA, CDR2 SQIVND (reference sequence). This CDR3 spans 13 amino acids. V lost 8 bases to trimming and J lost 6 bases; unmatched junction nucleotides: 8. General study findings and limits: Contraction or stability on treatment characterized the public clonotypes, which were uncommon. Samples were collected at differing times from sustained-remission and progressing patients. Clonality increased with ibrutinib response but returned toward baseline at progression.

The chain joins TRBV19 to TRBJ2-7; 9 bases are shared with TRBD2. The receptor was isolated from a human donor with chronic lymphocytic leukemia. Sequenced material: PBMCs, taken after 24 months of ibrutinib treatment. The CDR3 protein is CASQGLAGREQYF. DNA of the CDR3: TGTGCCAGTCAGGGGCTAGCGGGACGCGAGCAGTACTTC.